This T cell receptor (beta chain) was identified during a study of yellow fever vaccine responses in identical twins. The study, taken as a whole, reports: Twins reportedly showed a vaccine T cell response that seemed partly convergent and partly personalized.

About this clonotype itself: Its antigen is unidentified.

Using its own MiXCR run on the RT-PCR reads, TCRdb lists one record per CDR3 protein. The profile covers 13,000 or so distinct CDR3 sequences, with approximately 84% appearing a single time and over 1.5% taken by the ten largest. This clonotype was obtained from a woman aged 18 to 35 who received the yellow fever vaccine. The sample in question was T cells from blood (PBMCs), unsorted or a sorted subset (not recorded which), obtained before or after yellow fever vaccination (not recorded which).

The CDR3 is CSVIRDMNTEAFF. The CDR3 DNA follows: TGCAGCGTGATCCGGGACATGAACACTGAAGCTTTCTTT. This rearrangement joins TRBV29-1 to TRBJ1-1; a weak D match, TRBD1 (6 bases). This CDR3 spans 13 amino acids. Trimming pared 6 bases from V and 0 bases from J, leaving 11 bases between. Germline V gene sequence: CDR1 SQVTM, CDR2 ANQGSEA.